This T cell receptor (beta chain) was recovered during a study of early stage breast cancer tumors. At the level of the study: About 80% of the 16 invasive tumors were ER+, PR+ and HER2-.

Trimming at V came to 4 bases and at J to 2 bases, leaving 5 bases not matched to a gene. The germline CDR1 and CDR2 sequences are SEHNR and FQNEAQ (reference sequence). The CDR3 runs to 16 residues. Repertoires were generated with immunoSEQ multiplex PCR, while TCRdb's copy carries only in-frame clones and drops some. The data contain about 7,900 clones, approximately 62% of them singletons. The V and J genes are TRBV7-9 and TRBJ2-3, with 11 positions matching TRBD2. The sequenced material came from breast tumor tissue. The sequence came from a person aged 65-85 years with breast cancer. CDR3 DNA sequence: TGTGCCAGCAGCTCGACTAGCGGGGTAATCACAGATACGCAGTATTTT. Translation: CASSSTSGVITDTQYF. Based on the CDR3 plus reference TRBV7-9 and TRBJ2-3, the full variable domain is DTGVSQNPRHKITKRGQNVTFRCDPISEHNRLYWYRQTLGQGPEFLTYFQNEAQLEKSRLLSDRFSAERPKGSFSTLEIQRTEQGDSAMYLCASSSTSGVITDTQYFGPGTRLTVL.